The 22 T cell receptor beta chains reported below all come from one sample, sequenced in a study of blood T cell repertoires in COVID-19. Clones were read by immunoSEQ multiplex PCR, and TCRdb kept only the in-frame ones, dropping some. The sample contains about 260,000 clones, 83% of which appear only once. The sequenced sample consisted of peripheral blood. These receptors were taken from a woman between 50 and 59 years old who had recovered from COVID-19.

The rearrangement joins TRBV6-5 to TRBJ1-6; 7 positions match TRBD1. CDR1 is MNHEY, CDR2 SVGAGI, per germline. The trim removed 8 bases at V and 7 bases at J, leaving 8 bases unmatched. The CDR3 is 14 residues long. CDR3 loop: CASQAGTVNSPLHF. The CDR3 bases are TGTGCCAGCCAAGCCGGGACAGTGAATTCACCCCTCCACTTT.

This clone was observed a single time. The CDR3 region is CASSQRTSGHYEQYF. In DNA form, the CDR3 reads TGCGCCAGCAGCCAACGGACTAGCGGCCACTACGAGCAGTACTTC. This chain connects TRBV4-3 to TRBJ2-7, with TRBD2 matching over 10 bases. Germline values: CDR1 LGHNA, CDR2 YSLEER. The V segment lost 2 bases and the J segment 3 bases; nucleotides outside the gene matches: 4. This CDR3 has 15 amino acids.

This rearrangement joins TRBV7-9 to TRBJ1-1; D ambiguous. Germline V gene data show CDR1 as SEHNR and CDR2 as FQNEAQ (reference sequence). V was clipped by 5 bases and J by 0 bases, with 10 bases between them. This CDR3 comprises 14 residues. The CDR3 loop is CASSHSLMNTEAFF. In DNA form, the CDR3 reads TGTGCCAGCAGCCATAGTCTTATGAACACTGAAGCTTTCTTT.

This chain connects TRBV7-2 to TRBJ1-5; a weak D match, TRBD1 (6 bases). This CDR3 is built from 15 residues. Trimming shortened V by 5 bases and J by 2 bases, and 13 bases separated the two germline ends. Germline loops: CDR1 SGHTA, CDR2 FQGNSA. The CDR3 reads CASSNQGMGNQPQHF. DNA of the CDR3: TGTGCCAGCAGCAATCAGGGGATGGGCAATCAGCCCCAGCATTTT.

The chain couples TRBV3-1 (or the pseudogene TRBV3-2) to TRBJ2-7; 7 bases fit TRBD1. The CDR3 has 14 amino acids. The V segment lost 6 bases and the J segment 1 base; nucleotides outside the gene matches: 6. The germline V gene has CDR1 LGHDT and CDR2 YNNKEL (reference sequence). CDR3 nucleotides: TGTGCCAGCAGTCAGACAGGGATGTCCTACGAGCAGTACTTC. Translated: CASSQTGMSYEQYF.

This chain links TRBV9 with TRBJ2-1; tentative D call: TRBD2 (9 bases). CDR1 and CDR2 from the germline V gene are SGDLS and YYNGEE. The V end lost 4 bases, the J end lost 1 base, and 21 bases lay between the germline ends. CDR3 length: 18 amino acids. The CDR3 region has the DNA TGTGCCAGCAGCCCGGGACAGGTTAGCGGGGGTTCCTACAATGAGCAGTTCTTC. It is translated as CASSPGQVSGGSYNEQFF.

The chain employs TRBV6-2 or TRBV6-3 and TRBJ2-5, with D unclear. Germline V lookup: CDR1 MNHEY, CDR2 SVGEGT. This CDR3 comprises 12 residues. Trimming left V 5 bases short and J 6 bases short, with 10 bases between. The DNA of the CDR3 is TGTGCCAGCAGTAGAGGTCGACAGACCCAGTACTTC. It codes for CASSRGRQTQYF.

This chain connects TRBV18 to TRBJ1-1; unclear D gene. CDR1 and CDR2 from the germline V gene are KGHSH and LQKENI. Trimming removed 1 base at V and 1 base at J, with 7 bases between. There are 14 residues in the CDR3. Here the CDR3 reads CASSPLAGNTEAFF. In nucleotides, the CDR3 is TGTGCCAGCTCACCACTTGCAGGGAACACTGAAGCTTTCTTT.

This chain connects TRBV7-2 to TRBJ2-5; D is possibly TRBD2 (5 bases). Germline V lookup: CDR1 SGHTA, CDR2 FQGNSA. Trimming cost V 0 bases and J 5 bases, with 13 bases left between them. There are 15 residues in the CDR3. CDR3 loop: CASSLAQTRGETQYF. For the CDR3, the DNA is TGTGCCAGCAGCTTAGCGCAAACTAGAGGCGAGACCCAGTACTTC.

J is TRBJ1-5 and V is TRBV2, with TRBD1 as a possible D gene (5 bases). The germline V gene encodes CDR1 SNHLY and CDR2 FYNNEI. The CDR3 has 14 amino acids. V was pared by 5 bases and J by 3 bases, with 11 bases between. The CDR3 region is CASSPDRPNQPQHF. The CDR3 coding sequence is TGTGCCAGCAGTCCCGACAGACCCAATCAGCCCCAGCATTTT.

V is TRBV2 and J is TRBJ2-3; 8 bases are a match to TRBD2. This CDR3 is built from 13 residues. CDR1 is SNHLY and CDR2 is FYNNEI in the germline V gene. CDR3 sequence: CNVAGPLTDTQYF. For the CDR3, the DNA is TGTAACGTAGCGGGGCCTCTCACAGATACGCAGTATTTT.

This clone was detected only a few times. The genes are TRBV5-1 and TRBJ1-5, with D perhaps matching TRBD1 (5 bases). The CDR3 has 16 residues. Germline V gene lookup returns CDR1 SGHRS and CDR2 YFSETQ. V lost 7 bases and J 3 bases, leaving 20 bases between the germline ends. The CDR3 DNA reads as TGCGCCAGCGGATCCTTCGCGGACAACCCCAATCAGCCCCAGCATTTT. It translates to CASGSFADNPNQPQHF. The entire variable domain, with the rest obtained from reference TRBV5-1 and TRBJ1-5, is as follows: KAGVTQTPRYLIKTRGQQVTLSCSPISGHRSVSWYQQTPGQGLQFLFEYFSETQRNKGNFPGRFSGRQFSNSRSEMNVSTLELGDSALYLCASGSFADNPNQPQHFGDGTRLSIL.

This chain links TRBV4-3 with TRBJ1-3; 7 nucleotides line up with TRBD1. CDR3 length equals 15 residues. Germline-derived CDR1 and CDR2 are LGHNA and YSLEER. The ends lost 4 bases at V and 4 bases at J; junction bases unmatched: 7. The CDR3 bases are TGCGCCAGCAGCCGTGACAGGGAGCAAGGAAACACCATATATTTT. Protein sequence: CASSRDREQGNTIYF.

This sequence joins TRBV3-1 (or the pseudogene TRBV3-2) and TRBJ1-5; TRBD1 aligns across 8 bases. CDR1 and CDR2 (germline): LGHDT, YNNKEL (reference sequence). With V trimmed by 5 bases and J by 1 base, 7 bases remained unmatched. The CDR3 has 16 amino acids. The CDR3 reads CASSLRGQGSNQPQHF. The CDR3 nucleotides are TGTGCCAGCAGCTTGAGAGGACAGGGCAGCAATCAGCCCCAGCATTTT.

J is TRBJ2-3 and V is TRBV6-2 or TRBV6-3, with D unresolved. V was trimmed by 2 bases and J by 7 bases, leaving 7 bases between them. This CDR3 comprises 12 residues. Germline CDR1 MNHEY, CDR2 SVGEGT. CDR3 residues: CASSYQVNTQYF. In nucleotides, the CDR3 is TGTGCCAGCAGTTACCAGGTCAATACGCAGTATTTT.

V is TRBV5-1 and J is TRBJ2-7, with 9 positions matching TRBD1. The germline V gene has CDR1 SGHRS and CDR2 YFSETQ. The trim removed 0 bases at V and 9 bases at J, leaving 7 bases unmatched. The CDR3 spans 14 residues. CDR3 protein: CASSLVGTGKAQYF. The CDR3, as DNA: TGCGCCAGCAGCTTGGTAGGGACAGGGAAAGCGCAGTACTTC.

The chain is built from TRBV27 and TRBJ1-5; 8 bases align to TRBD1. V was pared by 4 bases and J by 5 bases, with 4 bases of the junction left unmatched. Germline CDR1 and CDR2: MNHEY and SMNVEV (reference sequence). The length of the CDR3 is 14 residues. The CDR3 DNA follows: TGTGCCAGCAGTTCAGGACAGGGTTATCAGCCCCAGCATTTT. Amino acids: CASSSGQGYQPQHF.

The CDR3 sequence: CASSIGGGNEQFF. As DNA, the CDR3 is TGTGCCAGTAGTATAGGAGGGGGCAATGAGCAGTTCTTC. This chain links TRBV19 with TRBJ2-1; possibly TRBD1 for D (6 bases). The CDR3 is 13 residues long. V gave up 1 base and J gave up 6 bases, with 7 bases separating them. Germline values: CDR1 LNHDA, CDR2 SQIVND (reference sequence).

The V and J genes are TRBV18 and TRBJ1-6, with 7 bases aligning to TRBD1. V was pared by 5 bases and J by 7 bases, with 14 bases of the junction left unmatched. Germline V gene data show CDR1 as KGHSH and CDR2 as LQKENI. The CDR3 covers 17 residues. The CDR3 DNA follows: TGTGCCAGCTCAAGACAGGGTTCAAGGGCGGTGAATTCACCCCTCCACTTT. It encodes CASSRQGSRAVNSPLHF.

This clone was seen only a few times. The CDR3 DNA is TGCGCCAGCAGCCAAGAACTAGCCTTTAACACCGGGGAGCTGTTTTTT. Its protein product is CASSQELAFNTGELFF. V is TRBV4-3 and J is TRBJ2-2, with D possibly TRBD2 on 6 matching bases. This CDR3 contains 16 residues. V was pared by 0 bases and J by 2 bases, with 10 bases between. Germline V gene data show CDR1 as LGHNA and CDR2 as YSLEER.

The chain links TRBV28 to TRBJ1-2; 12 bases are a match to TRBD1. CDR3 length: 14 amino acids. J gave up 8 bases and V 5 bases, and 6 bases lay outside the gene matches. Germline V lookup: CDR1 MDHEN, CDR2 SYDVKM. The CDR3 is CASSRGQGAWGYTF. The CDR3, as DNA: TGTGCCAGCAGTCGGGGACAGGGGGCATGGGGCTACACCTTC.

The rearrangement links TRBV10-3 to TRBJ2-1; 7 bases agree with TRBD2. The V gene's germline CDR1 is ENHRY and CDR2 SYGVKD. V shed 6 bases and J 2 bases; nucleotides not matched to a gene: 4. The CDR3 has 14 amino acids. CDR3 residues: CAIRGLGTYNEQFF. CDR3 DNA: TGTGCCATCAGAGGACTAGGTACCTACAATGAGCAGTTCTTC.